The 15 T cell receptor beta chains presented below share a single source sample, sequenced in a study of blood T cell repertoires in COVID-19. The repertoire was sequenced with immunoSEQ multiplex PCR; TCRdb's copy has only in-frame clones and lacks some. The data show 140,000 to 150,000 clones, roughly 90% seen once. The sequenced material came from PBMCs or T cells enriched from blood (not recorded which). The receptors originated from a woman in her thirties with acute COVID-19.

This clone appeared a few times. J is TRBJ2-1 and V is TRBV7-3; D remains unclear. V lost 5 bases and J 4 bases, leaving 21 bases between the germline ends. From germline, CDR1 is SGHTA and CDR2 FQGTGA. The CDR3 contains 17 residues. The CDR3 DNA reads as TGTGCCAGCAGCCCAAAGCCAGGTAGTCATTCTTACAATGAGCAGTTCTTC. It translates to CASSPKPGSHSYNEQFF.

With respect to this clone: A junction boundary mismatches the germline segment, possibly from a read error. This chain joins TRBV11-3 and TRBJ1-1; no reliable D call. The CDR3 sequence is 13 residues long. Germline V gives CDR1 SGHNT, CDR2 YENEEA. Here the CDR3 reads CASSLDVSGDRIF. CDR3 nucleotide sequence: TGTGCCAGCAGCTTAGATGTTTCGGGTGATAGGATCTTT. The complete variable domain, with remaining parts taken from reference TRBV11-3 and TRBJ1-1, reads EAGVVQSPRYKIIEKKQPVAFWCNPISGHNTLYWYLQNLGQGPELLIRYENEEAVDDSQLPKDRFSAERLKGVDSTLKIQPAELGDSAVYLCASSLDVSGDRIFGQGTRLTVV.

The DNA for the CDR3 is TGTGCCACCGGGTCATATGGCTACACCTTC. This gives the protein CATGSYGYTF. The chain is built from TRBV7-9 and TRBJ1-2; no clear D gene. Per germline, CDR1 SEHNR and CDR2 FQNEAQ (reference sequence). Trimming took off 10 bases at V and 5 bases at J, with 8 bases between the two ends. The CDR3 consists of 10 residues. Full variable domain (missing parts from reference TRBV7-9 and TRBJ1-2): DTGVSQNPRHKITKRGQNVTFRCDPISEHNRLYWYRQTLGQGPEFLTYFQNEAQLEKSRLLSDRFSAERPKGSFSTLEIQRTEQGDSAMYLCATGSYGYTFGSGTRLTVV.

CDR3 bases: TGCGCCAGCAGCCAAGATTTAGGGGGCGAACGCACTGAAGCTTTCTTT. The encoded protein is CASSQDLGGERTEAFF. The chain uses TRBV4-3 and TRBJ1-1, with 7 bases matching TRBD1. V lost 0 bases to trimming and J lost 4 bases; unmatched junction nucleotides: 8. Germline assignment: CDR1 LGHNA and CDR2 YSLEER. The CDR3 loop spans 16 amino acids.

This chain joins TRBV13 and TRBJ2-1; 11 bases map to TRBD2. The CDR3 has 15 amino acids. Per the germline V gene, CDR1 is PRHDT and CDR2 is FYEKMQ (reference sequence). V lost 0 bases to trimming and J lost 7 bases; unmatched junction nucleotides: 2. The CDR3 DNA is TGTGCCAGCAGCTTAGGGGCTAGCGGGAGGAATGAGCAGTTCTTC. It encodes CASSLGASGRNEQFF.

The chain uses TRBV27 and TRBJ1-5; no clear D. The length of the CDR3 is 14 residues. V gave up 4 bases and J gave up 0 bases, with 7 bases separating them. Germline assignment: CDR1 MNHEY and CDR2 SMNVEV (reference sequence). DNA of the CDR3: TGTGCCAGCAGTTCCGTCGGTAGCAATCAGCCCCAGCATTTT. Amino acid sequence: CASSSVGSNQPQHF.

The chain carries TRBV7-2 and TRBJ2-1, with 9 bases aligning to TRBD2. Germline CDR1 and CDR2: SGHTA and FQGNSA. There are 15 residues in the CDR3. V gave up 1 base and J gave up 4 bases; unmatched junction bases: 2. The CDR3 is CASSLVAGVYNEQFF. The CDR3 bases are TGTGCCAGCAGCTTAGTAGCGGGGGTATACAATGAGCAGTTCTTC.

The chain has TRBV14 and TRBJ2-7; D is unclear. Germline loops: CDR1 SGHDN, CDR2 FVKESK. The V gene lost 0 bases and the J gene lost 7 bases, with 10 bases spanning the gap. The CDR3 loop spans 13 amino acids. The CDR3 loop is CASSQDLGLEQYF. CDR3 nucleotides: TGTGCCAGCAGCCAAGATCTAGGCCTGGAGCAGTACTTC.

The chain combines TRBV20-1 with TRBJ2-7; D ambiguous. The germline V and J ends were trimmed by 3 bases and 6 bases, with 12 bases remaining between them. This CDR3 has 12 amino acids. The germline V gene encodes CDR1 DFQATT and CDR2 SNEGSKA (reference sequence). CDR3 nucleotide sequence: TGCAGTGCTAGTACGCAGTTATCCGAGCAGTACTTC. Translating gives CSASTQLSEQYF.

On this clone itself: This specimen includes other DNA sequences encoding the same CDR3. J is TRBJ2-5 and V is TRBV18; no definite D call. The germline gives CDR1 KGHSH, CDR2 LQKENI. The CDR3 totals 11 residues. V dropped 2 bases and J dropped 5 bases, with 3 bases sitting between them. The CDR3 DNA is TGTGCCAGCTCACCAGAGGAGACCCAGTACTTC. This encodes CASSPEETQYF.

The chain recombines TRBV28 with TRBJ1-1, with 9 positions matching TRBD1. Trimming removed 5 bases from V and 1 base from J; junction bases left unmatched: 11. Germline values: CDR1 MDHEN, CDR2 SYDVKM. The CDR3 loop spans 17 amino acids. CDR3 DNA sequence: TGTGCCAGCAGTCGGGACAGGGATTATCTGAAGAACACTGAAGCTTTCTTT. Translated, it gives CASSRDRDYLKNTEAFF.

The chain recombines TRBV10-3 with TRBJ1-2; no clear D gene. Germline lookup yields CDR1 ENHRY and CDR2 SYGVKD. The ends were cut back, 2 bases at V and 8 bases at J, with 18 bases in the middle. The CDR3 contains 15 residues. CDR3 residues: CAISETLDVSGGYTF. The CDR3 DNA is TGTGCCATCAGTGAGACACTGGACGTATCGGGAGGCTACACCTTC.

This clone was found a few times. V gene TRBV5-6 combines with J gene TRBJ2-5, with D possibly TRBD2 on 5 matching bases. Deletions cut 1 base from V and 2 bases from J, with 12 bases between. Looked up from germline, CDR1 is SGHDT and CDR2 is YYEEEE. The CDR3 covers 15 residues. CDR3 amino acids: CASSLSWTQQETQYF. CDR3 in DNA: TGTGCCAGCAGCTTGTCGTGGACTCAACAAGAGACCCAGTACTTC. The full variable domain, completed using reference TRBV5-6 and TRBJ2-5, is DAGVTQSPTHLIKTRGQQVTLRCSPKSGHDTVSWYQQALGQGPQFIFQYYEEEERQRGNFPDRFSGHQFPNYSSELNVNALLLGDSALYLCASSLSWTQQETQYFGPGTRLLVL.

The chain couples TRBV18 to TRBJ2-3; tentatively, D is TRBD1 (5 bases). This CDR3 region has 15 residues. The germline CDR1 and CDR2 sequences are KGHSH and LQKENI. V lost 3 bases, J lost 2 bases, and 12 bases lay in between. Here the CDR3 DNA reads TGTGCCAGCTCACCTGACAGCCACTACACAGATACGCAGTATTTT. It translates to CASSPDSHYTDTQYF. Drawing the rest from reference TRBV18 and TRBJ2-3, the complete variable domain is NAGVMQNPRHLVRRRGQEARLRCSPMKGHSHVYWYRQLPEEGLKFMVYLQKENIIDESGMPKERFSAEFPKEGPSILRIQQVVRGDSAAYFCASSPDSHYTDTQYFGPGTRLTVL.

This clone has just one count. CDR3 residues: CASWKGNYGYTF. CDR3 nucleotides: TGTGCCAGCTGGAAGGGGAACTATGGCTACACCTTC. V gene TRBV27 combines with J gene TRBJ1-2; D perhaps matches TRBD1 (5 bases). CDR1 is MNHEY and CDR2 is SMNVEV in the germline V gene (reference sequence). The CDR3 extends over 12 amino acids. V was shortened by 8 bases and J by 2 bases, with 9 bases between the two germline ends.